Presented here are 7 T cell receptor beta chains from one specimen sequenced in a study of blood T cell repertoires in COVID-19. Assay used: immunoSEQ multiplex PCR; TCRdb lists only in-frame clones, some missing. This repertoire shows about 200,000 clones, roughly 88% found once; its top ten account for roughly 30%. The sequencing sample was made of peripheral blood. These receptor sequences come from a man aged 35 to 55 with acute or convalescent COVID-19.

The CDR3 reads CARTSGGANSPLHF. CDR3 in DNA: TGTGCCAGGACCAGCGGAGGCGCCAATTCACCCCTCCACTTT. The chain combines TRBV21-1 with TRBJ1-6. TRBV21-1 is a pseudogene. The CDR3 covers 14 residues.

This chain uses TRBV21-1 with TRBJ1-1; the table's D call, TRBD1, was not checked against the DNA. TRBV21-1 is a listed pseudogene. This CDR3 region has 19 residues. In DNA, the CDR3 is TGTGCCAGCAGCAAATCTGTCCGGGACAGGGGGCAAGGGAACACTGAAGCTTTCTTT. Translated: CASSKSVRDRGQGNTEAFF.

On this clone itself: With only one base between it and a far larger clone, this is likely a read error. The chain carries TRBV5-1 and TRBJ1-5; tentatively, D is TRBD1 (6 bases). Germline CDR1 SGHRS, CDR2 YFSETQ. The CDR3 runs to 15 residues. The V and J ends lost 4 bases and 0 bases respectively, with 11 bases between them. The CDR3 bases are TGCGCCAGCAGCCCCGAGGGGGATAGCAATCAGCCCCAGCATTTT. Its protein is CASSPEGDSNQPQHF. The whole variable domain, filled in from reference TRBV5-1 and TRBJ1-5, reads KAGVTQTPRYLIKTRGQQVTLSCSPISGHRSVSWYQQTPGQGLQFLFEYFSETQRNKGNFPGRFSGRQFSNSRSEMNVSTLELGDSALYLCASSPEGDSNQPQHFGDGTRLSIL.

CDR3 sequence reads: CSAGLAINEQFF. CDR3 DNA sequence: TGCAGCGCCGGACTAGCTATAAATGAGCAGTTCTTC. The rearrangement joins TRBV29-1 to TRBJ2-1; 8 bases are shared with TRBD2. Germline-derived CDR1 and CDR2 are SQVTM and ANQGSEA. There are 12 residues in the CDR3. V lost 7 bases and J lost 7; bases outside the gene matches: 6.

The chain joins TRBV21-1 to TRBJ1-2; TRBD1, the table's D call, was not compared with the DNA. TRBV21-1 is a recognized pseudogene. The CDR3 contains 16 residues. The CDR3 DNA is TGTGCCAGCAACCCAACCCCAAACAGGGTAGGAAATGGCTACACCTTC. Residues: CASNPTPNRVGNGYTF.

In this sample, this clone turned up once. J is TRBJ1-3 and V is TRBV19, with D uncertain. V dropped 3 bases and J dropped 0 bases, with 9 bases sitting between them. Germline V gives CDR1 LNHDA, CDR2 SQIVND (reference sequence). The CDR3 sequence is 15 residues long. The chain's CDR3 is CASSIRVFSGNTIYF. DNA of the CDR3: TGTGCCAGTAGTATCCGGGTTTTCTCTGGAAACACCATATATTTT.

The chain couples TRBV14 to TRBJ1-3; D not certain. V shed 5 bases and J shed 4 bases, with 12 bases lying between them. The germline V gene has CDR1 SGHDN and CDR2 FVKESK. There are 14 residues in the CDR3. This chain's CDR3 is CASSFDLAGNTIYF. The CDR3 nucleotides are TGTGCCAGCAGCTTCGACTTGGCGGGAAACACCATATATTTT.